This T cell receptor (beta chain) was documented in a study of cytomegalovirus exposure and HLA in healthy donors. Study-level findings and limits: In a later analysis, DRB1 alleles had the most associated TCRs; HLA-C alleles the fewest. Rare sequences made up most TCRs, while some public TCRs were found in many donors.

On this clone itself: The antigen is unknown.

The PCR used 60 Vbeta and 13 Jbeta primers. Profiling relied on immunoSEQ multiplex PCR, and the TCRdb table lists in-frame clones only, not all of them. The sample includes about 110,000 clones. Sequenced sample: PBMCs. This clonotype originated in a man between 40 and 49 years old in good health and CMV-seropositive.

CDR3 DNA sequence: TGTGCCAGCAGCCGGGACAGGGGGCTTATGAACACTGAAGCTTTCTTT. Protein sequence: CASSRDRGLMNTEAFF. The V call is TRBV7-9, the J call TRBJ1-1, with 12 nucleotides matching TRBD1. The germline V gene encodes CDR1 SEHNR and CDR2 FQNEAQ (reference sequence). This CDR3 has 16 amino acids. The V gene end was trimmed by 5 bases and the J gene end by 0 bases; junction bases not matched to a gene: 4.